This section outlines one TCR beta chain sequence together with its context. What it recognizes is unknown. This sample's treatment: around 19 received Ad26.COV2.S at low or high dose, single or two shots; roughly five received placebo; per-sample allocation not given. Vaccine and placebo recipients were sampled on day 63 after the first injection. The sample is drawn from a study of Ad26.COV2.S vaccination and SARS-CoV-2 variants. Study-level background: Donor was assigned to the Ad26.COV2.S arm of trial COV1001. Ad26.COV2.S, an intramuscular injection, was given once or twice 56 days apart.

Germline CDR1 reads SQVTM; CDR2 reads ANQGSEA. V gave up 2 bases and J gave up 4 bases, with 9 bases separating them. CDR3 length: 13 residues. Study-wide results and caveats: Analyses of TCR breadth and depth may have underestimated total T cell responses. Vaccine and placebo recipients had comparable breadth of non-spike TCRs.

The protocol was immunoSEQ multiplex PCR, while the TCRdb copy is restricted to in-frame clones and leaves out a portion. The sample includes 400,000 to 450,000 clones, around nine tenths of them seen just once. The origin of this receptor is a person aged 18 to 59 who received the Ad26.COV2.S COVID-19 vaccine or a placebo. The chain combines TRBV29-1 with TRBJ2-1; a possible D gene is TRBD2 (5 bases). The sequencing used peripheral blood, collected in a trial of Ad26.COV2.S vaccine versus placebo. The CDR3 loop is CSVELAGYNEQFF. The CDR3 DNA reads as TGCAGCGTTGAATTGGCGGGTTACAATGAGCAGTTCTTC.